The sequence of this TCR beta chain was determined in a study of T cell changes during pregnancy in multiple sclerosis. TCRdb keeps only in-frame clones here, not all; method: immunoSEQ multiplex PCR. The sample lists over 65,000 clones, 90% to 95% occurring once. This TCR was sampled from a female donor with multiple sclerosis, enrolled in a pregnancy study. Specimen: peripheral blood, collected in the first trimester of pregnancy.

This CDR3 reads CASRGAPGDTQYF. The CDR3, as DNA: TGTGCCAGCAGGGGCGCCCCTGGCGATACGCAGTATTTT. The V and J genes are TRBV2 and TRBJ2-3; unclear D gene. Germline-derived CDR1 and CDR2 are SNHLY and FYNNEI. The CDR3 contains 13 residues. Between the trimmed V and J ends, which lost 6 bases and 6 bases, there was a span of 13 bases.